What follows are 17 T cell receptor beta chains derived from one specimen sequenced in a study of cytomegalovirus exposure and HLA in healthy donors. The repertoire was sequenced with immunoSEQ multiplex PCR; TCRdb's copy has only in-frame clones and lacks some. The sample carries about 98,000 clones, approximately 90% recorded once. Sample: PBMCs. The receptors shown here come from a woman under 40 in good health and CMV-seronegative.

The chain employs TRBV27 and TRBJ2-5; maybe TRBD1 (5 bases). With 6 bases removed from V and 3 bases from J, the gap between germline ends came to 11 bases. Germline assignment: CDR1 MNHEY and CDR2 SMNVEV (reference sequence). This CDR3 has 13 amino acids. CDR3 sequence reads: CASSLTAKETQYF. CDR3 nucleotides: TGTGCCAGCAGCTTGACAGCGAAAGAGACCCAGTACTTC.

The chain couples TRBV6-6 to TRBJ1-3, with TRBD1 matching over 8 bases. The CDR3 consists of 15 residues. The V and J ends lost 5 bases and 4 bases, in that order; junction bases with no gene match: 7. CDR1 is MNHNY, CDR2 SVGAGI, per germline (reference sequence). The CDR3 sequence is CASSETGASGNTIYF. The CDR3 DNA reads TGTGCCAGCAGTGAGACAGGGGCATCGGGAAACACCATATATTTT.

This chain uses TRBV10-3 with TRBJ2-5; D remains ambiguous. The ends were cut back, 11 bases at V and 5 bases at J, with 6 bases in the middle. The length of the CDR3 is 9 residues. The germline V gene encodes CDR1 ENHRY and CDR2 SYGVKD. The CDR3 sequence is CASRETQYF. CDR3 coding DNA: TGTGCCTCCCGGGAGACCCAGTACTTC.

The chain has TRBV10-3 and TRBJ1-1; a possible D gene is TRBD1 (5 bases). This CDR3 is 15 amino acids long. Germline CDR1 and CDR2: ENHRY and SYGVKD. V was clipped by 1 base and J by 1 base, with 10 bases between them. CDR3 DNA sequence: TGTGCCATCAGTGAGTGGGGCGCCGAGAACACTGAAGCTTTCTTT. Its protein product is CAISEWGAENTEAFF.

The rearrangement uses TRBV13 and TRBJ2-2; 12 bases align to TRBD2. Germline V gives CDR1 PRHDT, CDR2 FYEKMQ (reference sequence). Trimming at V came to 6 bases and at J to 7 bases, leaving 15 bases not matched to a gene. The CDR3 is 18 residues long. CDR3 in amino acids: CASSYFPLAGGPVGELFF. The CDR3, as DNA: TGTGCCAGCAGTTATTTTCCTCTAGCGGGAGGGCCCGTCGGGGAGCTGTTTTTT.

This chain links TRBV28 with TRBJ2-1; TRBD2 agrees at 15 bases. Germline CDR1 is MDHEN and CDR2 is SYDVKM. The ends lost 5 bases at V and 10 bases at J; junction bases unmatched: 3. This CDR3 is 14 amino acids long. The CDR3 loop is CASSPGLAGGEQFF. The CDR3 DNA reads TGTGCCAGCAGTCCGGGACTAGCGGGAGGAGAGCAGTTCTTC. Together with reference TRBV28 and TRBJ2-1, the CDR3 gives the full variable domain: DVKVTQSSRYLVKRTGEKVFLECVQDMDHENMFWYRQDPGLGLRLIYFSYDVKMKEKGDIPEGYSVSREKKERFSLILESASTNQTSMYLCASSPGLAGGEQFFGPGTRLTVL.

The genes are TRBV5-6 and TRBJ2-7; possibly TRBD1 for D (6 bases). The V and J ends lost 4 bases and 3 bases respectively, with 14 bases between them. Germline CDR1 and CDR2: SGHDT and YYEEEE. This CDR3 region has 14 residues. The chain's CDR3 is CASSTVDSNYEQYF. DNA of the CDR3: TGTGCCAGCAGCACGGTGGACAGTAACTACGAGCAGTACTTC.

The genes are TRBV2 and TRBJ1-5; D is unclear. The CDR3 spans 13 residues. Germline V gene lookup returns CDR1 SNHLY and CDR2 FYNNEI. The V gene lost 3 bases and the J gene lost 5 bases, with 8 bases spanning the gap. For the CDR3, the DNA is TGTGCCAGCAGTGATAGGGAGGATCAGCCCCAGCATTTT. Translated: CASSDREDQPQHF.

This chain connects TRBV28 to TRBJ2-2; D is perhaps TRBD1 (5 bases). The CDR3 has 14 residues. With 4 bases removed from V and 6 bases from J, the gap between germline ends came to 12 bases. In germline, CDR1 is MDHEN, CDR2 SYDVKM. CDR3 protein: CASSWGVPPGELFF. Written as DNA, the CDR3 is TGTGCCAGCAGTTGGGGCGTCCCCCCCGGGGAGCTGTTTTTT.

This clone appeared a single time. The rearrangement joins TRBV7-9 to TRBJ2-5; D perhaps matches TRBD2 (6 bases). V lost 6 bases and J 0 bases, leaving 8 bases between the germline ends. Germline CDR1 is SEHNR and CDR2 is FQNEAQ (reference sequence). CDR3 length equals 13 residues. The CDR3 nucleotides read TGTGCCAGCAGGGAGGGGTACCAAGAGACCCAGTACTTC. Translated, it gives CASREGYQETQYF.

This chain joins TRBV2 and TRBJ2-7, with D tentatively TRBD1 (6 bases). V was clipped by 10 bases and J by 2 bases, with 9 bases between them. The CDR3 has 11 amino acids. Germline lookup yields CDR1 SNHLY and CDR2 FYNNEI. CDR3 DNA sequence: TGTGCCACCTCAGGGGCCTACGAGCAGTACTTC. Encoded protein: CATSGAYEQYF.

The chain has TRBV4-2 and TRBJ1-1; 7 bases agree with TRBD1. The CDR3 extends over 16 amino acids. Germline V lookup: CDR1 LGHNA, CDR2 YNFKEQ. The V gene end was trimmed by 1 base and the J gene end by 5 bases; junction bases not matched to a gene: 10. In nucleotides, the CDR3 is TGTGCCAGCAGCCAAGTTGGAAGACAGGGCTCAACTGAAGCTTTCTTT. Translated, it gives CASSQVGRQGSTEAFF.

This clone has just a few counts. The genes are TRBV7-6 and TRBJ2-1; 10 bases line up with TRBD2. Germline V gene lookup returns CDR1 SGHVS and CDR2 FNYEAQ. The CDR3 length is 17 residues. V shed 5 bases and J 4 bases; nucleotides not matched to a gene: 11. The CDR3, as DNA: TGTGCCAGCAGCCTCGACCTTCCTAGCGGGGGTTACAATGAGCAGTTCTTC. It codes for CASSLDLPSGGYNEQFF.

The J gene is TRBJ2-1, the V gene TRBV9; 8 nucleotides align to TRBD2. The CDR3 has 16 amino acids. V lost 0 bases and J lost 2; bases outside the gene matches: 4. The germline V gene has CDR1 SGDLS and CDR2 YYNGEE. CDR3 loop: CASSVGPGGPYNEQFF. CDR3 nucleotides: TGTGCCAGCAGCGTAGGCCCGGGAGGGCCCTACAATGAGCAGTTCTTC.

This rearrangement joins TRBV7-2 to TRBJ2-7, with D possibly TRBD1 on 7 matching bases. Trimming took off 1 base at V and 7 bases at J, with 11 bases between the two ends. This CDR3 comprises 13 residues. Germline lookup yields CDR1 SGHTA and CDR2 FQGNSA. The CDR3 is CASSLVQGGEQYF. Here the CDR3 DNA reads TGTGCCAGCAGCTTAGTCCAGGGGGGTGAGCAGTACTTC.

The V gene is TRBV19, the J gene TRBJ1-1; possible D gene TRBD1, 5 bases. This CDR3 contains 14 residues. CDR1 and CDR2 (germline): LNHDA, SQIVND (reference sequence). V dropped 5 bases and J dropped 0 bases, with 10 bases sitting between them. The CDR3: CASSPDSLNTEAFF. CDR3 coding DNA: TGTGCCAGTAGTCCCGACAGCCTGAACACTGAAGCTTTCTTT.

V is TRBV6-4 and J is TRBJ2-3; D is uncertain. The CDR3 covers 14 residues. Germline loops: CDR1 MRHNA, CDR2 SNTAGT. V was clipped by 3 bases and J by 5 bases, with 12 bases between them. The CDR3 is CASSEELSRDTQYF. The CDR3 nucleotides read TGTGCCAGCAGTGAGGAGTTGAGCCGAGATACGCAGTATTTT.